This T cell receptor beta chain was recorded in a study of T cell responses to AZD1222 COVID-19 vaccine. Overall study findings and caveats: Unmutated variant regions are reportedly targeted by nearly half of spike-specific TCRs. Recipients of two AZD1222 doses showed rising Spike-specific TCR breadth and depth. Sampled repertoires all dated from after the peak T cell response. CD4 TCRs associated with vaccination spanned spike, dominating at 160-218 and 743-854.

TCRdb keeps only in-frame clones here, not all; method: immunoSEQ multiplex PCR. This table holds about 130,000 clones, 93% found once. On this clone itself: The antigen is undetermined.

Germline loops: CDR1 SGHDT, CDR2 YYEEEE. There are 14 residues in the CDR3. The junction had 5 bases not matched to a gene; V was cut back by 0 bases and J by 7 bases. This sequence joins TRBV5-6 and TRBJ1-1; 8 bases line up with TRBD1. Sample: peripheral blood, taken on day 0 of AZD1222 vaccination. The sequence was obtained from an adult in good health. The CDR3 spells CASSLGQGRGEAFF. The DNA of the CDR3 is TGTGCCAGCAGCTTGGGACAGGGGCGGGGTGAAGCTTTCTTT. Complete variable domain (other parts from reference TRBV5-6 and TRBJ1-1): DAGVTQSPTHLIKTRGQQVTLRCSPKSGHDTVSWYQQALGQGPQFIFQYYEEEERQRGNFPDRFSGHQFPNYSSELNVNALLLGDSALYLCASSLGQGRGEAFFGQGTRLTVV.